This T cell receptor beta chain was identified in a study of identical twins. The CDR3 has 15 amino acids. V was pared by 1 base and J by 1 base, with 9 bases between. Germline-derived CDR1 and CDR2 are MGHDK and SYGVNS. Concerning this clonotype itself: No antigen is known for it.

MiXCR, run by TCRdb on the 5' RACE reads, gives a single entry per CDR3 protein. The repertoire includes more than 1.5 million distinct CDR3 sequences, around 29% of them detected once, and about 0.3% sits in the top ten. The study's findings and limits: Fewer insertions were carried by abundant cord blood beta clonotypes, but none was seen in memory repertoires. Monozygotic twin pairs showed more out-of-frame TCR alpha sharing than models estimated. Cross-sectional statistical analysis was relied on for the conclusions, without the same donors being followed.

Sequencing used cord blood. The sequence came from a newborn girl in good health. The V call is TRBV25-1, the J call TRBJ2-3; D possibly matches TRBD1 or TRBD2 (6 bases each). Here the CDR3 reads CASSEWGAGTDTQYF. DNA for the CDR3: TGTGCCAGCAGTGAATGGGGGGCTGGCACAGATACGCAGTATTTT.